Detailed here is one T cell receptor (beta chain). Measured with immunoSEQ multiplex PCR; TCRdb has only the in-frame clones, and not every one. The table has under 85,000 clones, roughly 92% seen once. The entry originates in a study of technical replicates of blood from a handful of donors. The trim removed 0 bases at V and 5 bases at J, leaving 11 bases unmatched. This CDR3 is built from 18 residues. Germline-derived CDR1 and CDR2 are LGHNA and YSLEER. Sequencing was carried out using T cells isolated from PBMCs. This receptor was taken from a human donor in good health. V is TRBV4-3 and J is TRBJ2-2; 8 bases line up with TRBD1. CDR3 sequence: CASSQETQDRVITGELFF. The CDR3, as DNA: TGCGCCAGCAGCCAAGAGACTCAGGACAGGGTGATTACCGGGGAGCTGTTTTTT.